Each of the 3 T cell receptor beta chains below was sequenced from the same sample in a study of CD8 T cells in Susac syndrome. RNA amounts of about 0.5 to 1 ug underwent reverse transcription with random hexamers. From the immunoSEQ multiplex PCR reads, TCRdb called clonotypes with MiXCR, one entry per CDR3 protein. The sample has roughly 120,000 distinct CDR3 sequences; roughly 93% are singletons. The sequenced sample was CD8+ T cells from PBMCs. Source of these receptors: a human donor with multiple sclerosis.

The CDR3 loop reads CASSGGQRYEQYV. As DNA, the CDR3 is TGTGCCAGCAGCGGGGGACAGAGGTACGAGCAGTACGTC. The chain combines TRBV13 with TRBJ2-7; 7 nucleotides line up with TRBD1. The germline CDR1 and CDR2 sequences are PRHDT and FYEKMQ (reference sequence). Trimming cost V 5 bases and J 4 bases; bases outside gene matches: 5. The CDR3 consists of 13 residues.

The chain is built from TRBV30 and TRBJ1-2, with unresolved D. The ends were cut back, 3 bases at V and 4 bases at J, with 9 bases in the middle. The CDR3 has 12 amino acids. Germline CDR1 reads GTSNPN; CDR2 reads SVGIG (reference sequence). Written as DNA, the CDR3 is TGTGCCTGGAGATCGACCGGCTATGGCTACACCTTC. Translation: CAWRSTGYGYTF.

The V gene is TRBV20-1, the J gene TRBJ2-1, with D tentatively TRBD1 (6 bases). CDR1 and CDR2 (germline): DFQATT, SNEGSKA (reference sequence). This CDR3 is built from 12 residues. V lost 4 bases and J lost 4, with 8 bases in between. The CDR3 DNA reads TGCAGTGCTATGGACAGTTACAATGAGCAGTTCTTC. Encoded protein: CSAMDSYNEQFF.